This is a list of T cell receptor beta chains from one sample in a study of blood T cells in healthy people across ages. One entry per CDR3 protein results from TCRdb running MiXCR on the 5' RACE reads. The sample includes some 1.5 million distinct CDR3 sequences, 28% of them seen just once. Sequenced sample: blood. These receptors all come from a woman in her twenties or thirties in good health. Both conserved end residues are part of each CDR3. Fields, in order: V gene, J gene, D gene, clone size, CDR3 protein, CDR3 DNA. The D gene is left open where the match is weak. A row's size may be missing; if present it is once, few, many or a size class.

TRBV18	TRBJ2-1	NA	few	CASSRGNNNEQFF	TGTGCCAGCTCACGAGGGAACAACAATGAGCAGTTCTTC
TRBV7-9	TRBJ1-1	TRBD1	few	CASSRQGSGTEAFF	TGTGCCAGCAGTCGACAGGGGAGCGGGACTGAAGCTTTCTTT
TRBV28	TRBJ2-5	NA	few	CASRSGGRQTQYF	TGTGCCAGCAGGTCCGGGGGGCGACAGACCCAGTACTTC
TRBV18	TRBJ1-4	NA	few	CASSLQTGAREKLFF	TGTGCCAGCTCACTGCAAACCGGGGCCCGGGAAAAACTGTTTTTT
TRBV12-3/TRBV12-4	TRBJ2-3	TRBD2	NA	CASSLAIAGTSTDTQYF	TGTGCCAGCAGTTTAGCGATAGCGGGGACTAGCACAGATACGCAGTATTTT
TRBV12-3/TRBV12-4	TRBJ1-1	NA	many	CASSRDTNTEAFF	TGTGCCAGCAGTCGGGACACGAACACTGAAGCTTTCTTT
TRBV20-1	TRBJ1-5	NA	few	CSASYGSNQPQHF	TGCAGTGCTAGCTACGGGTCGAATCAGCCCCAGCATTTT
TRBV6-6	TRBJ2-3	NA	NA	CASSYSRAGTDTQYF	TGTGCCAGCAGTTACTCGCGAGCTGGCACAGATACGCAGTATTTT
TRBV5-1	TRBJ1-4	NA	few	CASSLAGGFEKLFF	TGCGCCAGCAGCTTGGCCGGCGGGTTTGAAAAACTGTTTTTT
TRBV12-3/TRBV12-4	TRBJ1-2	NA	NA	CASSAQGYDGYTF	TGTGCCAGCAGTGCACAGGGATACGATGGCTACACCTTC
TRBV5-1	TRBJ2-3	TRBD1	NA	CASSSGQGVDTQYF	TGCGCCAGCAGCTCGGGACAGGGGGTCGATACGCAGTATTTT
TRBV7-6	TRBJ1-1	NA	few	CASSLRAGGNTEAFF	TGTGCCAGCAGCTTACGGGCAGGAGGGAACACTGAAGCTTTCTTT
TRBV5-1	TRBJ1-1	TRBD1	NA	CASSQPTGVGSTEAFF	TGCGCCAGCAGCCAACCGACAGGGGTGGGGAGCACTGAAGCTTTCTTT
TRBV20-1	TRBJ1-5	TRBD1	many	CSALTGGSNQPQHF	TGCAGTGCCCTGACAGGGGGAAGCAATCAGCCCCAGCATTTT
TRBV7-9	TRBJ1-4	TRBD1	once	CASSPVSTGIREKLFF	TGTGCCAGCAGCCCAGTCTCGACAGGGATAAGGGAAAAACTGTTTTTT
TRBV12-3/TRBV12-4	TRBJ2-5	NA	NA	CASSLGRFGETQYF	TGTGCCAGCAGTCTGGGACGGTTCGGCGAGACCCAGTACTTC
TRBV10-3	TRBJ2-7	TRBD1	NA	CAIAYNSGGLRGQYF	TGTGCCATTGCATACAATTCAGGGGGCTTACGGGGGCAGTACTTC
TRBV5-1	TRBJ2-5	NA	once	CASSRRSIPGSQETQYF	TGCGCCAGCAGTCGCAGGTCGATCCCGGGAAGCCAAGAGACCCAGTACTTC
TRBV29-1	TRBJ2-1	NA	NA	CSVEAGRPGSYNEQFF	TGCAGCGTTGAGGCTGGGAGACCCGGATCCTACAATGAGCAGTTCTTC
TRBV20-1	TRBJ2-5	NA	many	CSARPPSASETQYF	TGCAGTGCTAGGCCACCATCGGCGAGTGAGACCCAGTACTTC
TRBV28	TRBJ2-3	TRBD1	NA	CASCSLTGGADTQYF	TGTGCCAGCTGTTCCTTGACAGGGGGCGCAGATACGCAGTATTTT
TRBV18	TRBJ2-5	NA	NA	CASSPLGGTETQCF	TGTGCCAGCTCACCACTGGGGGGAACGGAGACCCAGTGCTTC
TRBV20-1	TRBJ2-1	NA	many	CSAVGPASYNEQFF	TGCAGTGCTGTCGGTCCAGCCTCCTACAATGAGCAGTTCTTC
TRBV6-6	TRBJ2-7	TRBD1	many	CASSDPGQGGGEQYF	TGTGCCAGCAGTGATCCGGGACAGGGAGGTGGCGAGCAGTACTTC
TRBV9	TRBJ2-3	NA	NA	CASSVSGRLGDTQYF	TGTGCCAGCAGCGTATCCGGGCGCCTCGGAGATACGCAGTATTTT
TRBV24-1	TRBJ2-1	NA	few	CATGGTQSSYNEQFF	TGTGCCACCGGGGGGACTCAGAGCTCCTACAATGAGCAGTTCTTC
TRBV7-6	TRBJ2-7	NA	NA	CASSLGGTRFLDEQYF	TGTGCCAGCAGCTTAGGAGGCACCAGGTTTCTCGACGAGCAGTACTTC
TRBV3-1	TRBJ2-1	TRBD2	NA	CASSQGSGGAMYNEQFF	TGTGCCAGCAGCCAAGGTAGCGGGGGGGCAATGTACAATGAGCAGTTCTTC
TRBV7-3	TRBJ2-3	TRBD2	NA	CASSLSGLAPTDTQYF	TGTGCCAGCAGCTTAAGCGGACTAGCACCCACAGATACGCAGTATTTT
TRBV29-1	TRBJ1-4	NA	NA	CSVGTGFNEKLFF	TGCAGCGTTGGAACAGGATTTAATGAAAAACTGTTTTTT
TRBV20-1	TRBJ1-5	NA	NA	CNAQTGVLQPQHF	TGCAATGCCCAGACCGGGGTCCTTCAGCCCCAGCATTTT
TRBV7-9	TRBJ2-3	NA	few	CASSLSADDTQYF	TGTGCCAGCAGCTTAAGTGCCGACGATACGCAGTATTTT
TRBV5-1	TRBJ2-2	NA	few	CASSAGHRDTGELFF	TGCGCCAGCAGCGCGGGACATCGGGACACCGGGGAGCTGTTTTTT
TRBV7-2	TRBJ2-7	TRBD1	NA	CASSLGGGTGGHEQYF	TGTGCCAGCAGCTTAGGGGGGGGGACAGGGGGTCACGAGCAGTACTTC
TRBV24-1	TRBJ2-5	NA	few	CATSDLGAGETQYF	TGTGCCACCAGTGATTTGGGGGCTGGGGAGACCCAGTACTTC
TRBV24-1	TRBJ2-7	NA	NA	CATSHGTDSYEQYF	TGTGCCACCTCCCATGGGACGGATTCCTACGAGCAGTACTTC
TRBV7-7	TRBJ2-1	NA	few	CASSVGGSHNEQFF	TGTGCCAGCAGCGTCGGAGGTTCCCACAATGAGCAGTTCTTC
TRBV10-3	TRBJ1-1	TRBD1	NA	CAIQGEGTEAFF	TGTGCCATCCAGGGGGAGGGCACTGAAGCTTTCTTT
TRBV30	TRBJ1-4	NA	NA	CAWTPSRNEKLFF	TGTGCCTGGACCCCCTCTCGTAATGAAAAACTGTTTTTT
TRBV11-2	TRBJ2-7	NA	few	CVSSPSRGYYEQYF	TGTGTCAGCAGCCCGTCCCGCGGGTACTACGAGCAGTACTTC
TRBV7-2	TRBJ2-1	TRBD2	NA	CASSVRGSGGALEQFF	TGTGCCAGCAGCGTCAGGGGGAGCGGGGGGGCTTTGGAGCAGTTCTTC
TRBV6-2/TRBV6-3	TRBJ1-2	TRBD1	NA	CASSQYRDSPSTF	TGTGCCAGCAGTCAATATCGGGACAGTCCTTCCACCTTC
TRBV6-5	TRBJ2-7	NA	NA	CASRAYGGQSSYEQYF	TGTGCCAGCAGGGCGTACGGAGGACAGAGCTCCTACGAGCAGTACTTC
TRBV6-5	TRBJ2-7	NA	few	CASSRAGYPYEQYF	TGTGCCAGCAGTCGCGCAGGGTACCCCTACGAGCAGTACTTC
TRBV7-9	TRBJ2-6	NA	few	CASSLLPQQFTGANVLTF	TGTGCCAGCAGCTTACTGCCCCAACAGTTCACTGGGGCCAACGTCCTGACTTTC
TRBV7-9	TRBJ2-7	TRBD1	few	CASSLVGTGIHEQYF	TGTGCCAGCAGCTTAGTTGGGACAGGGATCCACGAGCAGTACTTC
TRBV28	TRBJ2-1	TRBD1	NA	CASSRQGSFYNEQFF	TGTGCCAGCAGTCGACAGGGTAGCTTCTACAATGAGCAGTTCTTC
TRBV6-5	TRBJ2-7	NA	few	CASSSPGLTHYEQYF	TGTGCCAGCAGCTCCCCGGGACTCACCCACTACGAGCAGTACTTC
TRBV20-1	TRBJ1-4	NA	NA	CSARDRATNEKLFF	TGCAGTGCTAGAGACAGGGCAACTAATGAAAAACTGTTTTTT
TRBV7-2	TRBJ2-5	TRBD2	many	CASSLGGAGQETQYF	TGCGCCAGCAGCTTGGGAGGGGCTGGTCAAGAGACCCAGTACTTC
TRBV12-3/TRBV12-4	TRBJ1-5	NA	NA	CASSPGGPQHF	TGTGCCAGCTCTCCCGGGGGTCCCCAGCATTTT
TRBV28	TRBJ2-2	NA	few	CASTYGQSNTGELFF	TGTGCCAGCACCTATGGACAGTCGAACACCGGGGAGCTGTTTTTT
TRBV28	TRBJ1-6	NA	NA	CASSLTRSYNSPLHF	TGTGCCAGCAGCCTAACTCGTTCCTATAATTCACCCCTCCACTTT
TRBV20-1	TRBJ2-1	NA	many	CSGRGGMEQFF	TGCAGCGGTAGAGGGGGGATGGAGCAGTTCTTC
TRBV5-5	TRBJ2-1	NA	few	CACSPRGGADNEQFF	TGTGCCTGCAGTCCGAGGGGGGGCGCAGACAATGAGCAGTTCTTC
TRBV12-3/TRBV12-4	TRBJ1-2	NA	many	CASSLGSLGRDGYTF	TGTGCCAGCAGTTTAGGTTCTCTAGGGCGCGATGGCTACACCTTC
TRBV6-5	TRBJ2-3	TRBD2	few	CASSYIRWTSGGSRDTQYF	TGTGCCAGCAGTTACATTCGATGGACTAGCGGGGGGTCAAGGGATACGCAGTATTTT
TRBV3-1	TRBJ2-2	NA	NA	CASSQGTASTGELFF	TGTGCCAGCAGCCAAGGGACAGCGAGCACCGGGGAGCTGTTTTTT
TRBV7-3	TRBJ2-7	TRBD2	few	CASSTQRGGLHEQYF	TGTGCCAGCAGCACCCAGCGGGGGGGCCTCCACGAGCAGTACTTC
TRBV12-3/TRBV12-4	TRBJ1-5	TRBD1	NA	CASSFTGAQPQHF	TGTGCCAGCAGTTTTACAGGGGCCCAGCCCCAGCATTTT